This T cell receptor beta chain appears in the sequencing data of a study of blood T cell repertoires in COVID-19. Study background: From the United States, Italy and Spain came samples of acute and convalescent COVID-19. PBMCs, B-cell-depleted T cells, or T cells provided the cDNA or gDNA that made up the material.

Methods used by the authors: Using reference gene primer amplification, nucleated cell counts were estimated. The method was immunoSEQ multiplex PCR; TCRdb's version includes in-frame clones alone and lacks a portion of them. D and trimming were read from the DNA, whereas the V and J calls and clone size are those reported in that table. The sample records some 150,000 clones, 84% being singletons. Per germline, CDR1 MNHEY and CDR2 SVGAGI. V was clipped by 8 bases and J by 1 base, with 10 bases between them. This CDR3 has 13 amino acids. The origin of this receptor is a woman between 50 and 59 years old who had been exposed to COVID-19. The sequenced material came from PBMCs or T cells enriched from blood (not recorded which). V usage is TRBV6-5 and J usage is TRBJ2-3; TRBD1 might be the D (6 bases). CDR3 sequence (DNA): TGTGCCAGCTCCGAGGGGGGCACAGATACGCAGTATTTT. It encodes CASSEGGTDTQYF.